The 16 T cell receptor beta chains given below trace back to one sample, sequenced in a study of cytomegalovirus exposure and HLA in healthy donors. With 60 Vbeta and 13 Jbeta primers, the PCR was carried out. Profiling relied on immunoSEQ multiplex PCR, and the TCRdb table lists in-frame clones only, not all of them. The table lists about 120,000 clones, roughly 80% of them singletons. The sample comprised PBMCs. The source of these receptors is a female donor in good health and CMV-seronegative.

The chain combines TRBV4-3 with TRBJ2-2; 7 nucleotides agree with TRBD2. V gave up 5 bases and J gave up 1 base; unmatched junction bases: 4. CDR1 and CDR2 (germline): LGHNA, YSLEER. The CDR3 loop spans 15 amino acids. CDR3 sequence: CASSRTRGNTGELFF. CDR3 DNA sequence: TGCGCCAGCAGCAGGACTAGAGGGAACACCGGGGAGCTGTTTTTT.

The genes are TRBV5-1 and TRBJ2-1; 10 nucleotides match TRBD2. Germline assignment: CDR1 SGHRS and CDR2 YFSETQ. The ends lost 2 bases at V and 5 bases at J; junction bases unmatched: 4. This CDR3 has 15 amino acids. For the CDR3, the DNA is TGCGCCAGCAGCTTAAGCGGGAGGGCAGACAATGAGCAGTTCTTC. This encodes CASSLSGRADNEQFF.

This clone is a singleton in its sample. The chain combines TRBV18 with TRBJ2-7; weak D call: TRBD1 (6 bases). The ends were cut back, 1 base at V and 3 bases at J, with 13 bases in the middle. The CDR3 spans 15 residues. CDR1 and CDR2 (germline): KGHSH, LQKENI. CDR3 region: CASSPRAGANYEQYF. In DNA, the CDR3 is TGTGCCAGCTCACCACGTGCAGGGGCAAACTACGAGCAGTACTTC.

There are a few counts of this clone. The gene calls are TRBV28 and TRBJ1-4, with 8 positions matching TRBD1. V dropped 5 bases and J dropped 7; count of bases not matched to a gene: 9. The V gene's germline CDR1 is MDHEN and CDR2 SYDVKM. The CDR3 extends over 15 amino acids. CDR3 in amino acids: CASSLPGGLGEKLFF. The CDR3 DNA reads TGTGCCAGCAGTCTTCCAGGGGGCTTGGGTGAAAAACTGTTTTTT.

The DNA of the CDR3 is TGCGCCAGCAGCTTACCAGGGGGCAGATCCGGGGAGCTGTTTTTT. Amino acid sequence: CASSLPGGRSGELFF. The V gene is TRBV5-1, the J gene TRBJ1-3; 8 bases are shared with TRBD1. The J call is uncertain, as TRBJ2-2 better fits the DNA end. CDR3 length: 15 amino acids. CDR1 and CDR2 (germline): SGHRS, YFSETQ.

CDR3 DNA sequence: TGTGCCAGTAGTACGCAGGGGGCTGGACAGCCCCAGCATTTT. Its translation is CASSTQGAGQPQHF. This rearrangement joins TRBV19 to TRBJ1-5; 8 bases are a match to TRBD1. CDR3 length equals 14 residues. J was trimmed by 7 bases and V by 4 bases; bases with no gene match: 6. Germline V CDR1 and CDR2: LNHDA, SQIVND (reference sequence). The whole variable domain, filled in from reference TRBV19 and TRBJ1-5, reads DGGITQSPKYLFRKEGQNVTLSCEQNLNHDAMYWYRQDPGQGLRLIYYSQIVNDFQKGDIAEGYSVSREKKESFPLTVTSAQKNPTAFYLCASSTQGAGQPQHFGDGTRLSIL.

This clone was counted only a few times. The chain couples TRBV5-1 to TRBJ1-2; D perhaps matches TRBD1 (5 bases). CDR3 length: 13 residues. Trimming left V 3 bases short and J 6 bases short, with 12 bases between. Per the germline V gene, CDR1 is SGHRS and CDR2 is YFSETQ. CDR3 amino acids: CASSSLGGNGYTF. For the CDR3, the DNA is TGCGCCAGCAGCTCCCTGGGGGGGAATGGCTACACCTTC.

This clone is a singleton in its sample. The chain couples TRBV2 to TRBJ2-2, with unresolved D. Germline V gives CDR1 SNHLY, CDR2 FYNNEI. The ends were cut back, 7 bases at V and 5 bases at J, with 11 bases in the middle. This CDR3 contains 13 residues. The CDR3 DNA is TGTGCCAGCACCGGGTACGTGACCGGGGAGCTGTTTTTT. As protein: CASTGYVTGELFF.

This chain links TRBV19 with TRBJ2-5; 11 bases fit TRBD2. The germline gives CDR1 LNHDA, CDR2 SQIVND (reference sequence). J was trimmed by 2 bases and V by 5 bases; bases with no gene match: 7. There are 16 residues in the CDR3. The CDR3 is CASSFLAGGRQETQYF. The CDR3 coding sequence is TGTGCCAGTAGTTTTCTAGCGGGAGGCAGGCAAGAGACCCAGTACTTC. Looking up the rest from reference TRBV19 and TRBJ2-5 gives the full variable domain: DGGITQSPKYLFRKEGQNVTLSCEQNLNHDAMYWYRQDPGQGLRLIYYSQIVNDFQKGDIAEGYSVSREKKESFPLTVTSAQKNPTAFYLCASSFLAGGRQETQYFGPGTRLLVL.

The chain is built from TRBV29-1 and TRBJ2-7; D is ambiguous. The V and J ends lost 3 bases and 4 bases respectively, with 10 bases between them. CDR1 SQVTM and CDR2 ANQGSEA come from the germline V gene. The CDR3 covers 12 residues. CDR3 amino acids: CSVDRGPYEQYF. CDR3 in DNA: TGCAGCGTTGATAGAGGTCCTTACGAGCAGTACTTC.

The chain recombines TRBV6-6 with TRBJ2-3, with 7 nucleotides matching TRBD1. CDR1 is MNHNY and CDR2 is SVGAGI in the germline V gene (reference sequence). This CDR3 is built from 13 residues. The V and J ends lost 7 bases and 3 bases, in that order; junction bases with no gene match: 4. The chain's CDR3 is CASNTRGTDTQYF. CDR3 sequence (DNA): TGTGCCAGCAACACCAGGGGGACAGATACGCAGTATTTT.

The J gene is TRBJ2-4, the V gene TRBV7-9; a possible D gene is TRBD2 (6 bases). The CDR3 sequence is 17 residues long. V lost 1 base, J lost 1 base, and 14 bases lay in between. The V gene's germline CDR1 is SEHNR and CDR2 FQNEAQ (reference sequence). The DNA of the CDR3 is TGTGCCAGCAGCTTAGGGAGATCGGGAGTGGCCAAAAACATTCAGTACTTC. Residues: CASSLGRSGVAKNIQYF.

CDR3 sequence: CASRVADYGYTF. The DNA of the CDR3 is TGCGCCAGCAGGGTGGCAGACTATGGCTACACCTTC. The V call is TRBV5-1, the J call TRBJ1-2; D is ambiguous. The germline gives CDR1 SGHRS, CDR2 YFSETQ. Trimming took off 5 bases at V and 3 bases at J, with 8 bases between the two ends. This CDR3 comprises 12 residues.

CDR3 bases: TGTGCCAGCAGTCGAACAGGAGAACGTAATGAAAAACTGTTTTTT. The encoded protein is CASSRTGERNEKLFF. This rearrangement joins TRBV13 to TRBJ1-4, with D maybe TRBD1 (5 bases). V was trimmed by 6 bases and J by 4 bases, leaving 15 bases between them. The V gene's germline CDR1 is PRHDT and CDR2 FYEKMQ (reference sequence). This CDR3 spans 15 amino acids.

The chain employs TRBV7-9 and TRBJ1-1; D is ambiguous. CDR1 is SEHNR, CDR2 FQNEAQ, per germline (reference sequence). V lost 3 bases and J 1 base, leaving 9 bases between the germline ends. CDR3 length: 14 amino acids. As DNA, the CDR3 is TGTGCCAGCAGCTTTAAGACTGAGAACACTGAAGCTTTCTTT. Encoded protein: CASSFKTENTEAFF. The variable domain in full, with the rest retrieved from reference TRBV7-9 and TRBJ1-1, is DTGVSQNPRHKITKRGQNVTFRCDPISEHNRLYWYRQTLGQGPEFLTYFQNEAQLEKSRLLSDRFSAERPKGSFSTLEIQRTEQGDSAMYLCASSFKTENTEAFFGQGTRLTVV.

This sequence joins TRBV6-6 and TRBJ1-1, with 7 bases that match TRBD1. CDR1 is MNHNY, CDR2 SVGAGI, per germline (reference sequence). The V segment lost 7 bases and the J segment 4 bases; nucleotides outside the gene matches: 6. The CDR3 loop spans 13 amino acids. The CDR3 is CASIQGGSTEAFF. The CDR3 nucleotides are TGTGCCAGCATTCAGGGGGGTAGCACTGAAGCTTTCTTT.